The present TCR beta chain was sequenced within a study of blood T cell repertoires in COVID-19. Study information: Nucleic acid was either cDNA or gDNA, and it came from T cells, B-cell-depleted T cells, or PBMCs.

TCRdb keeps only in-frame clones here, not all; method: immunoSEQ multiplex PCR. The repertoire has about 68,000 clones, more than 85% of them found once; the top ten carry around 7.3%. The length of the CDR3 is 13 residues. Trimming stripped 3 bases from V and 1 base from J, with 8 bases between. Germline assignment: CDR1 GTSNPN and CDR2 SVGIG (reference sequence). This receptor was obtained from a middle-aged man with COVID-19, enrolled during active disease. This chain uses TRBV30 with TRBJ2-3; possibly TRBD2 for D (6 bases). The sample was peripheral blood. CDR3 region: CAWSPGGTDTQYF. The CDR3 coding sequence is TGTGCCTGGAGCCCGGGGGGCACAGATACGCAGTATTTT. Full variable domain (remainder filled in from reference TRBV30 and TRBJ2-3): SQTIHQWPATLVQPVGSPLSLECTVEGTSNPNLYWYRQAAGRGLQLLFYSVGIGQISSEVPQNLSASRPQDRQFILSSKKLLLSDSGFYLCAWSPGGTDTQYFGPGTRLTVL.